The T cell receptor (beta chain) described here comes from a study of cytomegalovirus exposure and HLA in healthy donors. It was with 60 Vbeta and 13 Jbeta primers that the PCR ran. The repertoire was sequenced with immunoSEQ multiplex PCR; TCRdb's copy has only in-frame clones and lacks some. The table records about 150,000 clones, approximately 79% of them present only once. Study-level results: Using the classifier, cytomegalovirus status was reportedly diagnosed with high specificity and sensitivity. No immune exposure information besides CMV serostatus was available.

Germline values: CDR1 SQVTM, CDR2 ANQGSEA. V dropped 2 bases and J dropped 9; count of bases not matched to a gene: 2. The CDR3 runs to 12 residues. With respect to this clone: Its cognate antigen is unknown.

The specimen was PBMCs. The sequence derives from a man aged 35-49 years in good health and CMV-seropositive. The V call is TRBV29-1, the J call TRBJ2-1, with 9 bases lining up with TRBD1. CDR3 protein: CSVEPQGAEQFF. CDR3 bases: TGCAGCGTTGAACCACAGGGGGCTGAGCAGTTCTTC.